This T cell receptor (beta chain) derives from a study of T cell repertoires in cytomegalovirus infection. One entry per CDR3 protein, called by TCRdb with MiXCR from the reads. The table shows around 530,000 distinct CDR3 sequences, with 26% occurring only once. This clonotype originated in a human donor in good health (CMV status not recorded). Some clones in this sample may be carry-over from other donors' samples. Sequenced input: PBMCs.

The CDR3 is CSVDGRGAEETQYF. The CDR3, as DNA: TGCAGCGTCGACGGTCGGGGGGCGGAAGAGACCCAGTACTTC. The chain recombines TRBV29-1 with TRBJ2-5; weak D call: TRBD2 (7 bases). Germline CDR1 is SQVTM and CDR2 is ANQGSEA. The CDR3 runs to 14 residues. The V gene lost 6 bases and the J gene lost 3 bases, with 17 bases spanning the gap.